This T cell receptor (beta chain) was recovered during a study of T cells in localized non-small cell lung cancer (dated by TCRdb to about 2020). In the study overall: The study analyzed T cell repertoires of roughly 220 early-stage NSCLC patients, comparing tumors and uninvolved tumor-adjacent lungs. A mean age of approximately 70 years was recorded for the NSCLC patients, of whom 129 were male and 100 to 110 were female. The cohort was made up of approximately 250 treatment-naive NSCLC patients whose localized lung tumors had been resected. What the work shows at the level of the full study, not this receptor alone: Because multi-region tumor sequencing was not done, intratumor heterogeneity could not be ruled out. Higher blood T cell density associated with longer overall survival, while higher adjacent-lung clonality associated with shorter survival. Of the top 100 tumor clones, a median of around 57 were detected in paired uninvolved adjacent lung; under 30 were also among that lung's top 100. Uninvolved tumor-adjacent lung showed the highest T cell clonality, higher than tumor, which suggests more focused antigenic responses in the uninvolved tumor-adjacent lung. Because the study design was exploratory, TCR variables were selected using unadjusted p-values without false-discovery rate correction.

Concerning this clone itself: Its antigen is still unknown. There are no base qualities to consult, and no much larger clone falls within one base.

The immunoSEQ Assay was used to sequence TCR beta CDR3 regions from DNA. From the authors' description of their analysis: To compute T cell density, TCR beta template counts were normalized to usable DNA, which was estimated by amplifying housekeeping genes. The preseqR package was used to estimate richness by extrapolating to 400,000 templates for PBMC samples and to 120,000 templates for tissue samples. Clonality was taken to be one minus Pielou's evenness. Tissue-enriched TCRs were identified through differential abundance testing performed on productive amino-acid clonotypes, with a minimum total count of 5 and an alpha of 0.1. The Jaccard Index and the Morisita Overlap Index were used to quantify repertoire overlap between compartments. GLIPH grouped TCR beta CDR3s together with public tetramer-defined viral CDR3s, and a viral motif had to include at least three viral sequences and also show V-gene enrichment. Sourced from immuneACCESS, this table was stored by TCRdb with only in-frame sequences that have V and J called. A share of the clones is absent; for the studies checked, an unresolved V gene accounts for under half, and the remainder has no known explanation. The V and J calls and the clone size are those of that table, but D and trimming were determined from the DNA. The sample data list some 4,600 clones, and 30% of these were observed just once. The ten top clones hold 8% to 8.5% of the sample.

Based on the germline V gene (reference sequence), the CDR1 and CDR2 sequences are GTSNPN and SVGIG. There are 14 amino acids in the CDR3, from cysteine to phenylalanine inclusive. Only CDR3 DNA remains: 42 bases, in frame from the first base. Germline trimming amounts to 2 bases on V and 5 bases on J, with 4 as the count of junction bases outside the gene matches. At diagnosis, tumor, uninvolved tumor-adjacent lung and peripheral blood were collected and then preserved as a mix of FFPE and fresh-frozen material. Recombination linked TRBV30 to TRBJ1-2; 11 of the junction bases match TRBD1. The input for sequencing was lung tumor tissue, taken before any cancer treatment. This clonotype was obtained from a male donor older than 55 with stage I lung adenocarcinoma. Read as DNA, the sequence is TGTGCCTGGAGTAGGACAGGGGGCGCGTATGGCTACACCTTC. Protein translation: CAWSRTGGAYGYTF.